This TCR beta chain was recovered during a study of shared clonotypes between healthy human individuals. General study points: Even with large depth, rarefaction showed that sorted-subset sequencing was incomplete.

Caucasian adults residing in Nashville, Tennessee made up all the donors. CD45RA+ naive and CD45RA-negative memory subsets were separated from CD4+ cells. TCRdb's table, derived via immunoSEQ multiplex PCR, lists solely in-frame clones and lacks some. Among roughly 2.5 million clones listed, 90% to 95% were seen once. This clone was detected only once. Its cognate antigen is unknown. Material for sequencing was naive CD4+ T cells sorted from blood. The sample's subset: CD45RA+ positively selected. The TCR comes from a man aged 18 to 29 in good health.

The CDR3 DNA is TGCGCCAGCAGTCTTCGGAGGTATGGCTACACCTTC. Translated, it gives CASSLRRYGYTF. This rearrangement joins TRBV4-3 to TRBJ1-2; no firm D call. Trimming removed 6 bases at V and 5 bases at J, with 10 bases between. The CDR3 totals 12 residues. The germline V gene has CDR1 LGHNA and CDR2 YSLEER.